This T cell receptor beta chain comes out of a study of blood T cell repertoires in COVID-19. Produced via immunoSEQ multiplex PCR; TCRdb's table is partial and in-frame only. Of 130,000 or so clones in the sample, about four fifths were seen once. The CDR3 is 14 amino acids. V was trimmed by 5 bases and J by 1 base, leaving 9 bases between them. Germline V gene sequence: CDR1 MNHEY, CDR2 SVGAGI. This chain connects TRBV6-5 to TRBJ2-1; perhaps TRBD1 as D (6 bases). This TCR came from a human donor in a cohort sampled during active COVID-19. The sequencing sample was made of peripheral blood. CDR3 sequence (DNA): TGTGCCAGCAGTCAACAGGGATCCTACAATGAGCAGTTCTTC. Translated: CASSQQGSYNEQFF.